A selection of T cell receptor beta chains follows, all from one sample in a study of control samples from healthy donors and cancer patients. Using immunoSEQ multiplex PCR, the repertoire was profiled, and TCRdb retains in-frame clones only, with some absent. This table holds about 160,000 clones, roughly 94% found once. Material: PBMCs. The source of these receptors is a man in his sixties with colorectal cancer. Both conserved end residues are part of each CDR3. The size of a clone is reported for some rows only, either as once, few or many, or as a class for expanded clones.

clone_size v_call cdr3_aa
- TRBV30 CAWGSGTRNTGELFF
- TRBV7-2 CASTLGVAETQYF
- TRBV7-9 CASSLGTGGKSPLHF
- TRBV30 CAWTGYIGGYTF
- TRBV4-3 CASSQEGVLSDGYTF
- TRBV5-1 CASSPGTGRRETQYF
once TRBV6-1 CASSVKRGDITDTQYF
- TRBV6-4 CASSAGLGEPYEQFF
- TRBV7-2 CASSLVGNSYEQYF
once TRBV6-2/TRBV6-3 CASSGASRQGVGGYTF
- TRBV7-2 CASSPGPGHTEAFF
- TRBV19 CASTEDGGDEKLFF
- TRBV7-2 CASSPGLEGAGELFF
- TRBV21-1 CASSKEGVRNQPQHF
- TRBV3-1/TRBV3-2 CASSQDPSRFRTDTQYF
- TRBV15 CATHQGGQVPYNSPLHF
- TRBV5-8 CASSLAGGINQPQHF
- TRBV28 CASSPGGRGEAFF
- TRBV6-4 CASSEEGLGGYTF
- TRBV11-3 CASSRGQTDTQYF
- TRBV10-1 CASSEEGQGYTGELFF
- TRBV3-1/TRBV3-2 CASWNSDRENTEAFF
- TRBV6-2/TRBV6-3 CASSPTGGDETQYF
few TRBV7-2 CASSSDSRKETQYF
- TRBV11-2 CASSPGTGTTYEQYF
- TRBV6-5 CASSSFSRVRETQYF
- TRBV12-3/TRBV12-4 CASSRLNQPQHF
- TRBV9 CASSGDRGAGYTF
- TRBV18 CASSRELNTEAFF
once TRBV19 CASSHQGDFNSPLHF
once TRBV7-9 CASSPGRANYGYTF
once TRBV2 CASSELGARYGYTF
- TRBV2 CASSEWGQGPVGYTF
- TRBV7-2 CASSSRMVRIEQYF
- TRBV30 CAWSDGRFNEKLFF
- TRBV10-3 CAISESITGGAETQYF
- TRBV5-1 CASSLEQSSYEQYF
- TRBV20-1 CSASSTSGPDTQYF
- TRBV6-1 CASSDLGVQAHGYTF
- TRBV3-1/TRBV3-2 CASSLGSAGGTDTQYF